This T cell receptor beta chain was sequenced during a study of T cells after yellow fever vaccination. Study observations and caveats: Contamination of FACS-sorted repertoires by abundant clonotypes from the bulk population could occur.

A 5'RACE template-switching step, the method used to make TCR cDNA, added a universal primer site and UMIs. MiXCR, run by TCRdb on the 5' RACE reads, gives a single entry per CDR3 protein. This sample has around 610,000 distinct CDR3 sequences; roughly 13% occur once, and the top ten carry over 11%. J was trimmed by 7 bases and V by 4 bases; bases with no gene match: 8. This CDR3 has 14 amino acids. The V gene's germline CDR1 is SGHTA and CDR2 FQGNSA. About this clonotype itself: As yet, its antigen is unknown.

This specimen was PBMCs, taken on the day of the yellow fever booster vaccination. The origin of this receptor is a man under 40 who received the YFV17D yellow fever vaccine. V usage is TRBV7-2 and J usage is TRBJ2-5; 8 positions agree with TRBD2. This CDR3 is CASSSGAGGGTQYF. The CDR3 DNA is TGTGCCAGCAGCTCTGGGGCGGGAGGCGGGACCCAGTACTTC.